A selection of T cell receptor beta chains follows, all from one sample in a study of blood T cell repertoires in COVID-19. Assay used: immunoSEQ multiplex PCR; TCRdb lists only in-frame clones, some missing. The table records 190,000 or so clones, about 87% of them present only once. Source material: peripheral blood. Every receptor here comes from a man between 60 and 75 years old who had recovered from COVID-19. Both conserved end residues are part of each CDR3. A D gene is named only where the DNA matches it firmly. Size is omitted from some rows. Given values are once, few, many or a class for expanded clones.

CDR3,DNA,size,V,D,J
CAWRVKGQGDNQPQHF,TGTGCCTGGAGAGTAAAGGGACAGGGAGACAATCAGCCCCAGCATTTT,.,TRBV30,TRBD1,TRBJ1-5
CASSLGSTGMNTEAFF,TGCGCCAGCAGCTTGGGATCGACAGGAATGAACACTGAAGCTTTCTTT,many,TRBV5-1,.,TRBJ1-1
CASSQDRLAGAGLNEKLFF,TGCGCCAGCAGCCAAGATCGTCTCGCGGGGGCCGGATTAAATGAAAAACTGTTTTTT,many,TRBV4-1,.,TRBJ1-4
CATSRDKTSPEYF,TGTGCCACCAGCAGAGACAAGACTAGTCCTGAGTATTTT,.,TRBV15,.,TRBJ2-3
CASSFLGSGMPPYNEQFF,TGTGCCAGCAGCTTCCTCGGTAGCGGGATGCCCCCCTACAATGAGCAGTTCTTC,.,TRBV11-3,TRBD2,TRBJ2-1
CASSLPQGHYEQYF,TGTGCCAGCAGTTTACCGCAGGGTCATTACGAGCAGTACTTC,.,TRBV28,.,TRBJ2-7
CASSYMTGKTTYEQYF,TGCGCCAGCAGCTACATGACAGGGAAAACAACCTACGAGCAGTACTTC,.,TRBV5-1,TRBD1,TRBJ2-7
CASSLAKRGGIDTQYF,TGTGCCAGCAGCTTAGCGAAGCGGGGGGGCATCGATACGCAGTATTTT,.,TRBV7-8,TRBD2,TRBJ2-3
CASSPAPTGLETQYF,TGCGCCAGCAGCCCCGCGCCCACAGGGTTAGAGACCCAGTACTTC,once,TRBV4-1,.,TRBJ2-5
CASSLGSSHNEQFF,TGTGCCAGCAGTCTCGGGAGTTCCCACAATGAGCAGTTCTTC,once,TRBV28,.,TRBJ2-1
CATSDTTRTGGTEAFF,TGTGCCACCAGTGATACCACTAGGACAGGGGGCACTGAAGCTTTCTTT,.,TRBV24-1,TRBD1,TRBJ1-1
CASSLSSGYYNEQFF,TGTGCCAGCAGTCTATCTAGCGGCTACTACAATGAGCAGTTCTTC,once,TRBV27,TRBD2,TRBJ2-1
CASSGTSGGYYEQYF,TGTGCCAGCAGCGGGACTAGCGGGGGTTACTACGAGCAGTACTTC,.,TRBV9,TRBD2,TRBJ2-7
CASSEGTASGNTIYF,TGTGCCAGCTCAGAGGGGACAGCTTCTGGAAACACCATATATTTT,.,TRBV18,TRBD1,TRBJ1-3
CASSFVPGLASGGELFF,TGTGCCAGCAGCTTCGTTCCGGGACTAGCGTCCGGCGGGGAGCTGTTTTTT,.,TRBV7-3,TRBD2,TRBJ2-2
CASSLAGSYNEQFF,TGTGCCAGCAGCCTAGCGGGCTCCTACAATGAGCAGTTCTTC,.,TRBV3-1/TRBV3-2,TRBD2,TRBJ2-1
CASRPGQGGSPLHF,TGTGCCAGTAGGCCGGGACAGGGTGGTTCACCCCTCCACTTT,.,TRBV19,TRBD1,TRBJ1-6
CASSVGSRSYGYTF,TGTGCCAGCAGCGTAGGGAGCAGATCCTATGGCTACACCTTC,.,TRBV9,.,TRBJ1-2
CAIRSGTSGLRQDTQYF,TGTGCCATCAGGTCCGGGACTAGCGGGCTTCGTCAAGATACGCAGTATTTT,.,TRBV10-3,TRBD2,TRBJ2-3
CASSRTVNTEAFF,TGTGCCAGCAGCCGGACTGTCAACACTGAAGCTTTCTTT,.,TRBV7-3,.,TRBJ1-1
CASRRQGRDYGYTF,TGTGCCAGCAGGCGACAGGGGAGGGACTATGGCTACACCTTC,.,TRBV28,TRBD1,TRBJ1-2
CAAAPGLAYTGELFF,TGTGCCGCAGCCCCGGGACTAGCATACACCGGGGAGCTGTTTTTT,.,TRBV10-3,TRBD2,TRBJ2-2
CAWSPFTTESPLKGYTF,TGTGCCTGGAGTCCCTTCACGACAGAGTCTCCTTTGAAGGGCTACACCTTC,.,TRBV30,.,TRBJ1-2
CASSPPGRLNEQYF,TGTGCCAGCAGCCCACCCGGGAGGTTGAACGAGCAGTACTTC,.,TRBV7-3,TRBD2,TRBJ2-7
CASSSGSGVQPQHF,TGTGCCAGCAGTTCCGGGTCGGGGGTGCAGCCCCAGCATTTT,.,TRBV6-5,.,TRBJ1-5
CASSKGLPSTDTQYF,TGTGCCAGCAGTAAGGGACTACCTAGCACAGATACGCAGTATTTT,.,TRBV11-2,TRBD2,TRBJ2-3
CASSLDSRRGQPQHF,TGTGCCAGCAGCTTAGACAGCCGCCGTGGACAGCCCCAGCATTTT,.,TRBV7-2,.,TRBJ1-5
CASSYVAADTQYF,TGTGCCAGCAGTTACGTGGCCGCAGATACGCAGTATTTT,.,TRBV6-5,.,TRBJ2-3
CASSYEGMYTGELFF,TGTGCCAGCAGCTATGAGGGAATGTACACCGGGGAGCTGTTTTTT,.,TRBV2,.,TRBJ2-2
CAWSPSRDTEAFF,TGTGCCTGGAGTCCTTCTCGAGACACTGAAGCTTTCTTT,once,TRBV30,.,TRBJ1-1
CASSIRQGLNTEAFF,TGTGCCAGCAGTATACGACAGGGATTAAACACTGAAGCTTTCTTT,few,TRBV6-5,TRBD1,TRBJ1-1
CASSSSAGDGYTF,TGCGCCAGCAGCTCCTCCGCAGGGGATGGCTACACCTTC,.,TRBV5-1,.,TRBJ1-2
CASSDRGVANYGYTF,TGTGCCAGCAGTGACAGGGGGGTGGCTAACTATGGCTACACCTTC,.,TRBV6-1,TRBD1,TRBJ1-2
CASSLPGLHNEQFF,TGTGCCAGCAGCCTTCCGGGACTGCACAATGAGCAGTTCTTC,.,TRBV7-3,.,TRBJ2-1
CASSIAPDSYNEQFF,TGTGCCAGTAGTATAGCACCCGACAGCTACAATGAGCAGTTCTTC,.,TRBV19,.,TRBJ2-1
CASSLKTSFTEAFF,TGTGCCAGCAGTCTTAAGACAAGTTTCACTGAAGCTTTCTTT,few,TRBV28,.,TRBJ1-1
CASSLNSNYGYTF,TGCGCCAGCAGCTTGAATAGTAACTATGGCTACACCTTC,.,TRBV5-1,.,TRBJ1-2
CASSFSRDNQPQHF,TGTGCCAGCAGCTTTTCCAGGGACAATCAGCCCCAGCATTTT,.,TRBV7-2,.,TRBJ1-5
CAWINPGRGTFF,TGTGCCTGGATAAACCCAGGCAGGGGTACTTTCTTT,few,TRBV30,.,TRBJ1-1
CASSFGTGILDTEAFF,TGCGCCAGCAGCTTCGGGACAGGGATTTTGGACACTGAAGCTTTCTTT,.,TRBV5-1,TRBD1,TRBJ1-1
CASSVGQLNQPQHF,TGTGCCAGCAGTGTCGGACAGCTCAATCAGCCCCAGCATTTT,.,TRBV2,.,TRBJ1-5
CASSVVGGYEQYF,TGTGCCAGCAGCGTAGTGGGGGGCTACGAGCAGTACTTC,.,TRBV9,.,TRBJ2-7
CASSAAGPSTDTQYF,TGTGCCAGCAGCGCCGCGGGCCCTAGCACAGATACGCAGTATTTT,.,TRBV11-2,.,TRBJ2-3
CATRTAGSGNNEQFF,TGTGCCACCAGGACAGCCGGTAGCGGAAACAATGAGCAGTTCTTC,.,TRBV24-1,.,TRBJ2-1
CASSLGTGSYGYTF,TGTGCCAGCAGCTTGGGGACAGGGAGCTATGGCTACACCTTC,.,TRBV5-5,TRBD1,TRBJ1-2
CAISGTGQEMRAQHF,TGTGCCATCAGTGGAACAGGACAGGAGATGAGGGCCCAGCATTTT,.,TRBV10-3,TRBD1,TRBJ1-5
CASSFSRGEGTEAFF,TGCGCCAGCAGCTTTTCTCGGGGGGAGGGCACTGAAGCTTTCTTT,.,TRBV5-1,.,TRBJ1-1
CASSGGLAGEGEQFF,TGTGCCAGCAGCGGGGGACTAGCGGGAGAGGGGGAGCAGTTCTTC,.,TRBV7-6,TRBD2,TRBJ2-1
CASSTAGTTARDTQYF,TGTGCCAGTAGTACCGCCGGGACAACTGCTCGAGATACGCAGTATTTT,.,TRBV19,.,TRBJ2-3
CASSFGQGNSYEQYF,TGTGCCAGCAGTTTTGGACAGGGGAACTCCTACGAGCAGTACTTC,.,TRBV7-9,TRBD1,TRBJ2-7
CASSWAQPGELFF,TGTGCCAGCAGCTGGGCCCAACCCGGGGAGCTGTTTTTT,once,TRBV5-4,.,TRBJ2-2
CAIRTYNQPQHF,TGTGCCATCAGGACTTACAATCAGCCCCAGCATTTT,.,TRBV24-1,.,TRBJ1-5
CASPPSGSTDTQYF,TGTGCCAGCCCACCAAGCGGGAGCACAGATACGCAGTATTTT,.,TRBV28,.,TRBJ2-3
CASSLTSGGIDEQFF,TGCGCCAGCAGCTTGACTAGCGGGGGGATCGATGAGCAGTTCTTC,.,TRBV5-1,TRBD2,TRBJ2-1
CATSESGNTIYF,TGTGCCACCAGTGAAAGCGGAAACACCATATATTTT,.,TRBV24-1,.,TRBJ1-3
CASSYDRGRHEQYF,TGTGCCAGCAGTTACGACAGGGGGCGACACGAGCAGTACTTC,.,TRBV6-5,TRBD1,TRBJ2-7
CASSPPGLAVGETQYF,TGTGCCAGCTCACCACCGGGACTAGCGGTTGGAGAGACCCAGTACTTC,.,TRBV18,TRBD2,TRBJ2-5
CASSDRGGAGELFF,TGTGCCAGCAGCGACAGGGGAGGGGCCGGGGAGCTGTTTTTT,.,TRBV6-5,.,TRBJ2-2
CASSEGYSGSYGYTF,TGTGCCAGCAGTGAAGGATATTCCGGGAGTTATGGCTACACCTTC,.,TRBV6-1,.,TRBJ1-2
CASSQTTNTDTQYF,TGCGCCAGCAGCCAGACTACGAACACAGATACGCAGTATTTT,.,TRBV4-3,.,TRBJ2-3